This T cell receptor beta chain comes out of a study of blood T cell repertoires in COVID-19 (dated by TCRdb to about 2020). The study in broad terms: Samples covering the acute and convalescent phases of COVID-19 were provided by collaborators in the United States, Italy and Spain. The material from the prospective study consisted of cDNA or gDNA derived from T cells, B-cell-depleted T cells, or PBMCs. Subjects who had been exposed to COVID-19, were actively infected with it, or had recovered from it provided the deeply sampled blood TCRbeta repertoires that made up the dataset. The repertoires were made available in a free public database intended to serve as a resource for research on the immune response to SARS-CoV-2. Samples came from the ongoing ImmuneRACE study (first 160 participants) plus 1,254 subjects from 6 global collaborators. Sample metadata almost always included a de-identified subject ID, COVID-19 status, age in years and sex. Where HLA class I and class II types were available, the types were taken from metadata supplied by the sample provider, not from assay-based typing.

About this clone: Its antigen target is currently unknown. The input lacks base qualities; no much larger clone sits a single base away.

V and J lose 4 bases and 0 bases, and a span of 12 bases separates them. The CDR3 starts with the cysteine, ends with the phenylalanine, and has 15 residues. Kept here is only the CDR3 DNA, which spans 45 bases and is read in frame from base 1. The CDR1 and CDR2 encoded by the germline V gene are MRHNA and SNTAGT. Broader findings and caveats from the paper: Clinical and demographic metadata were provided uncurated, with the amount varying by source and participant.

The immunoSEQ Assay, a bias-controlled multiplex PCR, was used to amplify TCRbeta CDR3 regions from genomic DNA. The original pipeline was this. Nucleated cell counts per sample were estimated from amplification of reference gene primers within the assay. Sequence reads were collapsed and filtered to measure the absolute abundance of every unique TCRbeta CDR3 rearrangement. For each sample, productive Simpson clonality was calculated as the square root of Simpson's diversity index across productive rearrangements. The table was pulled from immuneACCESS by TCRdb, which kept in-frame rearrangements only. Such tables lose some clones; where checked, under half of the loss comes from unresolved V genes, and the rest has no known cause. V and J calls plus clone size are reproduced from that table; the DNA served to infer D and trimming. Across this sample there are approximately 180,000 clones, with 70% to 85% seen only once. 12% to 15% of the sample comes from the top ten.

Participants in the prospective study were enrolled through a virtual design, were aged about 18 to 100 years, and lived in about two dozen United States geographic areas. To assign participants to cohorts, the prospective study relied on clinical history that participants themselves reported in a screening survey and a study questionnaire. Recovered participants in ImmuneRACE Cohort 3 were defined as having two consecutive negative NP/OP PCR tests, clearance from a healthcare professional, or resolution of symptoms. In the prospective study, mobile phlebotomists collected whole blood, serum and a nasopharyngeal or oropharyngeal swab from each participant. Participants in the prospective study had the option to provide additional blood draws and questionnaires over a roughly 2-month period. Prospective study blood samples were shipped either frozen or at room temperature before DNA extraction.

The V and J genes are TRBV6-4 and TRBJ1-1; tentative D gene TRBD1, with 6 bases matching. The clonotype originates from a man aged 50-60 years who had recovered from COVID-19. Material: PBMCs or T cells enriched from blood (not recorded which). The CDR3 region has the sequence CASSALQGMNTEAFF. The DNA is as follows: TGTGCCAGCAGTGCCCTCCAGGGGATGAACACTGAAGCTTTCTTT.